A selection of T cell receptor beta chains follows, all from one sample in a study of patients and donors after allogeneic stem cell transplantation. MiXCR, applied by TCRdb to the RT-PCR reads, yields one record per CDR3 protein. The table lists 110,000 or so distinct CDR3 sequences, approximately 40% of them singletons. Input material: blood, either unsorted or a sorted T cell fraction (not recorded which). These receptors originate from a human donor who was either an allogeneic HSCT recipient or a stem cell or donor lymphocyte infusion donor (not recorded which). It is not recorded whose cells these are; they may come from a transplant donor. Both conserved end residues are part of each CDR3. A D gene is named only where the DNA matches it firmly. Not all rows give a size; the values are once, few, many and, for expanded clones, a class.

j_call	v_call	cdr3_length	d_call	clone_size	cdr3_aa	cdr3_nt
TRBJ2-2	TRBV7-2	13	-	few	CASSQWEIGELFF	TGTGCCAGCAGCCAATGGGAGATCGGGGAGCTGTTTTTT
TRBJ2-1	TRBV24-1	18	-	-	CATSDSPGRRSSYNEQFF	TGTGCCACCAGTGACTCCCCCGGACGCCGCAGCTCCTACAATGAGCAGTTCTTC
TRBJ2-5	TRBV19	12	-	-	CASRGGGETQYF	TGTGCCAGTAGGGGAGGTGGGGAGACCCAGTACTTC
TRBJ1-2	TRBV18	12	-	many	CASSPLDYGYTF	TGTGCCAGCTCACCCCTGGACTATGGCTACACCTTC
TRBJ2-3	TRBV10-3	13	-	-	CAITLGGTDTQYF	TGTGCCATCACCCTCGGGGGAACAGATACGCAGTATTTT
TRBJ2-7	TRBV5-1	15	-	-	CASSLVRGSSYEQYF	TGCGCCAGCAGCTTGGTGAGGGGCAGCTCCTACGAGCAGTACTTC
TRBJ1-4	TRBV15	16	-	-	CATSRDMGGFNEKLFF	TGTGCCACCAGCAGAGATATGGGGGGCTTTAATGAAAAACTGTTTTTT
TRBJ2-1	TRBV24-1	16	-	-	CATSAVGKGPYNEQFF	TGTGCCACCAGCGCAGTAGGCAAAGGGCCCTACAATGAGCAGTTCTTC
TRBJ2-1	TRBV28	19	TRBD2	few	CASSFLRKGLAGVRNEQFF	TGTGCCAGCAGTTTTTTGCGAAAAGGACTAGCGGGGGTCCGCAATGAGCAGTTCTTC
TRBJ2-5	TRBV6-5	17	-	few	CASSYWHPGLKGETQYF	TGTGCCAGCAGTTACTGGCATCCGGGACTCAAGGGAGAGACCCAGTACTTC
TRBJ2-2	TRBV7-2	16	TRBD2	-	CASSTGLAANTGELFF	TGTGCCAGCAGCACCGGACTAGCGGCGAACACCGGGGAGCTGTTTTTT